One sample yielded the 10 T cell receptor beta chains listed below, sequenced in a study of T cell responses to AZD1222 COVID-19 vaccine (dated by TCRdb to about 2021). Library construction relied on the immunoSEQ multiplex PCR assay. TCRdb took this table from immuneACCESS and kept in-frame rearrangements with V and J called. Such tables lack part of the clones; where checked against another copy, unresolved V genes explain under half of the gap, and the rest is unexplained. The table for this sample lists approximately 89,000 clones; 85% to 90% of them were counted only once. Of the sample, 5.5% to 6% is held by the ten largest clones. The label giving this sample's time point can be read as: about 28 days (+/-7) after the second vaccine dose. The source was peripheral blood, collected 28 days after the second AZD1222 dose. Receptors were obtained from an adult who received the AZD1222 COVID-19 vaccine.

The chain links TRBV3-1 (or the pseudogene TRBV3-2) to TRBJ2-3; no definite D call. Germline CDR1 LGHDT, CDR2 YNNKEL (reference sequence). Trimming shortened V by 1 base and J by 6 bases, and 14 bases separated the two germline ends. CDR3 length: 15 amino acids. CDR3 sequence reads: CASSQGPERMDTQYF. In DNA, the CDR3 is TGTGCCAGCAGCCAAGGTCCGGAGAGGATGGATACGCAGTATTTT.

The chain has TRBV7-2 and TRBJ2-7; possibly TRBD2 for D (6 bases). This CDR3 is 17 amino acids long. V lost 1 base, J lost 3 bases, and 19 bases lay in between. Germline V lookup: CDR1 SGHTA, CDR2 FQGNSA. The CDR3 reads CASSLVVGGAGFYEQYF. The DNA of the CDR3 is TGTGCCAGCAGCTTAGTGGTGGGGGGAGCAGGGTTCTACGAGCAGTACTTC.

The chain recombines TRBV6-5 with TRBJ1-5, with D tentatively TRBD1 (6 bases). Trimming took 6 bases from V and 6 from J, leaving 12 bases between them. Per the germline V gene, CDR1 is MNHEY and CDR2 is SVGAGI. The CDR3 sequence is 13 residues long. DNA of the CDR3: TGTGCCAGCAGCCGTACAGGGAGTCAGCCCCAGCATTTT. This translates into CASSRTGSQPQHF.

The V gene is TRBV7-2, the J gene TRBJ1-2, with 8 positions matching TRBD1. This CDR3 is built from 13 residues. Germline trimming cut 4 bases from V and 8 bases from J; bases unmatched to any gene: 6. CDR1 and CDR2 from the germline V gene are SGHTA and FQGNSA. CDR3 in amino acids: CASSSTGGYGYTF. DNA of the CDR3: TGTGCCAGCAGCTCTACAGGGGGTTACGGCTACACCTTC. Full variable domain (outside the CDR3, taken from reference TRBV7-2 and TRBJ1-2): GAGVSQSPSNKVTEKGKDVELRCDPISGHTALYWYRQSLGQGLEFLIYFQGNSAPDKSGLPSDRFSAERTGGSVSTLTIQRTQQEDSAVYLCASSSTGGYGYTFGSGTRLTVV.

This chain links TRBV4-1 with TRBJ2-7; D is possibly TRBD2 (6 bases). V lost 4 bases to trimming and J lost 3 bases, with 13 bases between them. The CDR3 has 14 residues. Looked up from germline, CDR1 is MGHRA and CDR2 is YSYEKL. The DNA of the CDR3 is TGCGCCAGCAGCCTTGGGCCGGGGGACTACGAGCAGTACTTC. Translated: CASSLGPGDYEQYF.

This clone was counted once. The V gene is TRBV28, the J gene TRBJ1-5, with D possibly being TRBD1 (5 bases). Between the trimmed V and J ends, which lost 0 bases and 5 bases, there was a span of 14 bases. Germline lookup yields CDR1 MDHEN and CDR2 SYDVKM. The CDR3 sequence is 16 residues long. The CDR3 nucleotides read TGTGCCAGCAGTTTATGGGGCAGGGCTGGGGATCAGCCCCAGCATTTT. This gives the protein CASSLWGRAGDQPQHF.

This chain links TRBV28 with TRBJ1-1, with a possible D match to TRBD1 (5 bases). The V and J ends lost 4 bases and 3 bases respectively, with 15 bases between them. There are 15 residues in the CDR3. Germline V gene lookup returns CDR1 MDHEN and CDR2 SYDVKM. CDR3 region: CASSYPIQEYTEAFF. DNA of the CDR3: TGTGCCAGCAGTTACCCGATACAGGAATACACTGAAGCTTTCTTT.

The rearrangement links TRBV4-1 to TRBJ1-2, with D hard to call. Per the germline V gene, CDR1 is MGHRA and CDR2 is YSYEKL. The CDR3 has 13 amino acids. The V end lost 0 bases, the J end lost 2 bases, and 4 bases lay between the germline ends. The CDR3, as DNA: TGCGCCAGCAGCCAAGAAATGAACTATGGCTACACCTTC. Protein: CASSQEMNYGYTF.

The chain employs TRBV5-4 and TRBJ2-1; TRBD2 agrees at 12 bases. The CDR3 is 15 amino acids. J gave up 2 bases and V 5 bases, and 2 bases lay outside the gene matches. The germline CDR1 and CDR2 sequences are SGHNT and YYREEE (reference sequence). The CDR3 region has the DNA TGTGCCAGCAGGACTAGCGGGAGTGCCTACAATGAGCAGTTCTTC. Encoded protein: CASRTSGSAYNEQFF.

This clone showed up just once. V and J are TRBV5-1 and TRBJ2-7; perhaps D is TRBD1 or TRBD2 (6 bases each). The V and J ends lost 4 bases and 7 bases respectively, with 18 bases between them. The CDR3 covers 14 residues. Germline CDR1 is SGHRS and CDR2 is YFSETQ. The chain's CDR3 is CASSPRGAGVEQYF. DNA for the CDR3: TGCGCCAGCAGCCCGAGGGGGGCTGGGGTGGAGCAGTACTTC.